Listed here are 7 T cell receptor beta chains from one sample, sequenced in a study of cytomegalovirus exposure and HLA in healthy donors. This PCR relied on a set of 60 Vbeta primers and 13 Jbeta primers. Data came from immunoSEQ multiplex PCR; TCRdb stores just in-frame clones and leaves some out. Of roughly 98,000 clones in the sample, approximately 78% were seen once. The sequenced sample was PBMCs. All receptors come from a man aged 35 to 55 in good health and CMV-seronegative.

CDR3 nucleotides: TGTGCCAGCAGCTTAGGGAGAACCTACGAGCAGTACTTC. It specifies CASSLGRTYEQYF. V usage is TRBV7-8 and J usage is TRBJ2-7; no clear D. Germline V gives CDR1 SGHVS, CDR2 FQNEAQ. The ends were cut back, 1 base at V and 2 bases at J, with 6 bases in the middle. This CDR3 comprises 13 residues.

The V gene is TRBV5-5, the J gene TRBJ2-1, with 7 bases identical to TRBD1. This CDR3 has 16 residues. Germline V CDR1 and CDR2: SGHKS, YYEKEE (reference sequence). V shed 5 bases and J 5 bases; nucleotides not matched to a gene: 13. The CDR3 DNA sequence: TGTGCCAGCAGGCTGGGACAGCCTCCCTTTAACAATGAGCAGTTCTTC. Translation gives CASRLGQPPFNNEQFF.

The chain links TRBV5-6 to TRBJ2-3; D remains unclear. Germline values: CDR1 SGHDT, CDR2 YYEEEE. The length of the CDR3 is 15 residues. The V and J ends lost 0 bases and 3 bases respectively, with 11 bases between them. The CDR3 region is CASSLVGVLTDTQYF. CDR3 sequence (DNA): TGTGCCAGCAGCTTGGTCGGTGTCCTGACAGATACGCAGTATTTT.

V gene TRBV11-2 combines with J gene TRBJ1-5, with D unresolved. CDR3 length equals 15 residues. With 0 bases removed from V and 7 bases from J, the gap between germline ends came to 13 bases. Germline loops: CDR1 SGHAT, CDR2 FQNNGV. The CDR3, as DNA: TGTGCCAGCAGCTTAGAAACCGGGATGGGCCAGCCCCAGCATTTT. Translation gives CASSLETGMGQPQHF.

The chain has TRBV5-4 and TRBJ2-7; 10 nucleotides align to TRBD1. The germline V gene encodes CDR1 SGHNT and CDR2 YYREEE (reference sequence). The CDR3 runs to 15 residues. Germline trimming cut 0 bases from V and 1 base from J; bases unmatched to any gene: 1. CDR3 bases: TGTGCCAGCAGCTTGGGACAGGGGGCATCCTACGAGCAGTACTTC. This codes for CASSLGQGASYEQYF.

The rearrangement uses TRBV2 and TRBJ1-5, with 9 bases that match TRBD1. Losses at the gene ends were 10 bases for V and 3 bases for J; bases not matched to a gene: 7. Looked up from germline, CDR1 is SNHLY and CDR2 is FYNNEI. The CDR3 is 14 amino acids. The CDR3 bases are TGTGCCACCAAGGGGACAGGGCTCAATCAGCCCCAGCATTTT. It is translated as CATKGTGLNQPQHF.

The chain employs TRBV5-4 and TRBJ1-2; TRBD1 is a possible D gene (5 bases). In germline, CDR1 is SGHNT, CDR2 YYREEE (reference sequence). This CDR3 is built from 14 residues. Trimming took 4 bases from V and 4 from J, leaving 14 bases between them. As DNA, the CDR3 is TGTGCCAGCAGCGGGGCGGGAGGGTTCTATGGCTACACCTTC. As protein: CASSGAGGFYGYTF.